Listed below are T cell receptor beta chains from one sample, sequenced in a study of blood T cells in healthy people across ages. TCRdb re-analysed the 5' RACE reads in MiXCR, keeping a single row per CDR3 protein. The top ten clones hold approximately 23% of a sample with fewer than 750,000 distinct CDR3 sequences, about 45% of them seen once. The sequenced material came from blood. The receptors come from a man aged 80 or over in good health. Both conserved end residues are part of each CDR3. Fields, in order: D gene, V gene, J gene, clone size, CDR3 protein, CDR3 DNA. A D gene is named only where the DNA matches it firmly. For some rows the clone size is stated as once, few or many, or as a class when expanded; others skip it.

.	TRBV28	TRBJ2-3	few	CASSLRVPDTQYF	TGTGCCAGCAGTTTAAGGGTCCCAGATACGCAGTATTTT
TRBD2	TRBV5-4	TRBJ2-1	few	CASSSPGGAGDFGEQFF	TGTGCCAGCAGCTCTCCCGGCGGGGCGGGGGATTTTGGTGAGCAGTTCTTC
.	TRBV29-1	TRBJ2-7	few	CSVADDGRSYEQYF	TGCAGCGTTGCAGACGACGGCCGCTCCTACGAGCAGTACTTC
.	TRBV28	TRBJ2-1	few	CASKPRASYNEQFF	TGTGCCAGCAAGCCTCGGGCATCCTACAATGAGCAGTTCTTC
TRBD2	TRBV6-6	TRBJ2-3	many	CASSYQKGLAHTDTQYF	TGTGCCAGCAGTTACCAAAAAGGACTAGCGCACACAGATACGCAGTATTTT
TRBD2	TRBV20-1	TRBJ2-1	.	CSARLAGRWNEQFF	TGCAGTGCTAGATTAGCGGGACGTTGGAATGAGCAGTTCTTC
.	TRBV28	TRBJ2-1	few	CASSSTGTIDEQFF	TGTGCCAGCAGTTCTACAGGGACTATTGATGAGCAGTTCTTC
TRBD1	TRBV12-3/TRBV12-4	TRBJ2-7	.	CASSLGQAMEQYF	TGTGCCAGCAGTTTGGGACAGGCCATGGAGCAGTACTTC
.	TRBV3-1	TRBJ2-6	.	CASSQGRLYQSGANVLTF	TGTGCCAGCAGCCAAGGTCGATTATACCAGTCTGGGGCCAACGTCCTGACTTTC
TRBD2	TRBV11-2	TRBJ2-5	once	CASSLKRLAPWTQYF	TGTGCCAGCAGCTTAAAAAGACTAGCGCCGTGGACCCAGTACTTC
TRBD2	TRBV6-1	TRBJ2-1	.	CASSHGGRPYNEQFF	TGTGCCAGCTCCCACGGCGGGAGGCCTTACAATGAGCAGTTCTTC
.	TRBV10-2	TRBJ2-5	few	CASSTRDGFGTQYF	TGCGCCAGCAGTACCCGGGATGGGTTTGGGACCCAGTACTTC
.	TRBV7-2	TRBJ2-1	.	CASSLASGPLNEQFF	TGTGCCAGCAGCTTAGCGTCGGGGCCTCTCAATGAGCAGTTCTTC
.	TRBV6-6	TRBJ2-2	.	CASSSGQDKGTTGELFF	TGTGCCAGCAGTTCGGGTCAGGACAAGGGAACGACCGGGGAGCTGTTTTTT
.	TRBV5-6	TRBJ2-5	.	CASSPRDFGGTQYF	TGTGCCAGCAGTCCCCGGGACTTCGGCGGGACCCAGTACTTC
TRBD2	TRBV6-5	TRBJ2-1	many	CASSRMVAGVNEQFF	TGTGCCAGCAGTCGTATGGTAGCGGGAGTCAATGAGCAGTTCTTC
.	TRBV7-2	TRBJ2-2	.	CASSLRLAGRTGELFF	TGTGCCAGCAGCTTACGTTTGGCAGGGCGAACCGGGGAGCTGTTTTTT
.	TRBV5-1	TRBJ2-5	few	CASSVNIQETQYF	TGCGCCAGCAGTGTGAACATCCAAGAGACCCAGTACTTC
.	TRBV24-1	TRBJ2-1	.	CATSRANEQFF	TGTGCCACCAGCCGGGCGAATGAGCAGTTCTTC
.	TRBV20-1	TRBJ2-5	.	CSAVTGLRNRNQETQYF	TGCAGTGCTGTTACAGGGTTACGAAACCGAAACCAAGAGACCCAGTACTTC
.	TRBV7-7	TRBJ2-5	.	CASSQGPIQETQYF	TGTGCTAGCAGCCAGGGCCCTATCCAAGAGACCCAGTACTTC